The 20 T cell receptor beta chains below were found in one sample sequenced in a study of OX40 agonist ivuxolimab in advanced cancers. Sequencing used immunoSEQ multiplex PCR; TCRdb keeps in-frame clones, though not all of them. The sample lists roughly 70,000 clones; about 91% were seen once. The sample here was CD4+ or CD8+ T cells sorted from blood, taken in a trial of the OX40 agonist ivuxolimab. The receptor source for this set is an adult with an advanced solid tumor such as melanoma, head and neck, liver or kidney cancer.

The chain carries TRBV6-5 and TRBJ1-2; 7 positions agree with TRBD1. From germline, CDR1 is MNHEY and CDR2 SVGAGI. This CDR3 is 15 amino acids long. The trim removed 8 bases at V and 9 bases at J, leaving 18 bases unmatched. The CDR3 DNA follows: TGTGCCAGCCGACCCTACCGAGAAGGGGGCTCTAGCTACACCTTC. It specifies CASRPYREGGSSYTF.

This chain links TRBV4-1 with TRBJ1-2, with D possibly matching TRBD1 (5 bases). The CDR3 sequence is 14 residues long. Trimming took off 6 bases at V and 8 bases at J, with 19 bases between the two ends. Germline V lookup: CDR1 MGHRA, CDR2 YSYEKL. Written as DNA, the CDR3 is TGCGCCAGCAGTCCACAGGAAGGCCTTAGGGGCTACACCTTC. Amino acid sequence: CASSPQEGLRGYTF.

For the CDR3, the DNA is TGTGCCAGCAGCTTCACAGGGGGAGAGACCCAGTACTTC. Translated, it gives CASSFTGGETQYF. J is TRBJ2-5 and V is TRBV7-9; 8 bases are a match to TRBD1. The germline V gene encodes CDR1 SEHNR and CDR2 FQNEAQ (reference sequence). V was pared by 3 bases and J by 4 bases, with 1 base of the junction left unmatched. The CDR3 consists of 13 residues.

This clone is a singleton in its sample. The chain uses TRBV9 and TRBJ2-3; D is uncertain. Germline CDR1 is SGDLS and CDR2 is YYNGEE. V shed 0 bases and J shed 0 bases, with 8 bases lying between them. This CDR3 is built from 15 residues. CDR3 in amino acids: CASSVATPSTDTQYF. For the CDR3, the DNA is TGTGCCAGCAGCGTAGCTACCCCTAGCACAGATACGCAGTATTTT.

This clone was found once. The CDR3 loop is CASSPTGVNGYTF. The CDR3 DNA sequence: TGTGCCAGCAGCCCTACAGGGGTGAATGGCTACACCTTC. The genes are TRBV6-4 and TRBJ1-2; TRBD1 matches at 7 bases. Trimming took 6 bases from V and 6 from J; bases not matched to a gene: 7. The CDR3 consists of 13 residues. Germline V CDR1 and CDR2: MRHNA, SNTAGT.

This sequence joins TRBV10-3 and TRBJ1-4; 7 bases align to TRBD1. The germline CDR1 and CDR2 sequences are ENHRY and SYGVKD. V was clipped by 6 bases and J by 7 bases; unmatched bases: 11. This CDR3 region has 15 residues. In nucleotides, the CDR3 is TGTGCCATCAGAGAATCAACAGGGGAGAGTGAAAAACTGTTTTTT. This translates into CAIRESTGESEKLFF.

The chain employs TRBV5-8 and TRBJ2-7; 7 bases agree with TRBD2. The V and J ends lost 5 bases and 0 bases, in that order; junction bases with no gene match: 5. This CDR3 region has 14 residues. Germline V gene sequence: CDR1 SGHTS, CDR2 YDEGEE. The CDR3 nucleotides are TGTGCCAGCAGGTCGCGGGGGAGCTCCTACGAGCAGTACTTC. This encodes CASRSRGSSYEQYF.

The chain joins TRBV9 to TRBJ1-1, with TRBD1 identical over 7 bases. V was clipped by 1 base and J by 4 bases; unmatched bases: 7. Per germline, CDR1 SGDLS and CDR2 YYNGEE. This CDR3 comprises 15 residues. The CDR3 sequence: CASSVRTGLGTEAFF. In nucleotides, the CDR3 is TGTGCCAGCAGCGTAAGGACAGGCCTGGGCACTGAAGCTTTCTTT. Together with reference TRBV9 and TRBJ1-1, the CDR3 gives the full variable domain: DSGVTQTPKHLITATGQRVTLRCSPRSGDLSVYWYQQSLDQGLQFLIQYYNGEERAKGNILERFSAQQFPDLHSELNLSSLELGDSALYFCASSVRTGLGTEAFFGQGTRLTVV.

Comments on this clone: Other DNA sequences in this sample translate to the same CDR3. The V call is TRBV19, the J call TRBJ1-6; 8 nucleotides align to TRBD1. Germline V gives CDR1 LNHDA, CDR2 SQIVND (reference sequence). V gave up 10 bases and J gave up 6 bases; unmatched junction bases: 5. CDR3 length: 13 residues. CDR3: CATQDRVNSPLHF. DNA for the CDR3: TGTGCCACTCAGGACAGGGTTAATTCACCCCTCCACTTT.

The chain joins TRBV5-1 to TRBJ2-3; tentative D call: TRBD1 (5 bases). The length of the CDR3 is 14 residues. With 0 bases removed from V and 1 base from J, the gap between germline ends came to 6 bases. Germline V gene lookup returns CDR1 SGHRS and CDR2 YFSETQ. CDR3 DNA sequence: TGCGCCAGCAGCTTGGGACAGCGCACAGATACGCAGTATTTT. Protein: CASSLGQRTDTQYF. The variable domain in full, with the rest retrieved from reference TRBV5-1 and TRBJ2-3, is KAGVTQTPRYLIKTRGQQVTLSCSPISGHRSVSWYQQTPGQGLQFLFEYFSETQRNKGNFPGRFSGRQFSNSRSEMNVSTLELGDSALYLCASSLGQRTDTQYFGPGTRLTVL.

The J gene is TRBJ1-5, the V gene TRBV7-8; D unclear. Trimming left V 4 bases short and J 0 bases short, with 13 bases between. Germline V gene data show CDR1 as SGHVS and CDR2 as FQNEAQ. There are 16 residues in the CDR3. The CDR3 sequence is CASSSSGVNSNQPQHF. The CDR3 region has the DNA TGTGCCAGCAGCTCATCTGGTGTTAATAGCAATCAGCCCCAGCATTTT.

The chain employs TRBV19 and TRBJ1-1; D may be TRBD1 (5 bases). V was cut by 5 bases and J by 3 bases, with 19 bases left in between. The CDR3 covers 16 residues. Germline V CDR1 and CDR2: LNHDA, SQIVND (reference sequence). The CDR3 DNA follows: TGTGCCAGTAGTGCCGCTTCCGGGGCGCTCTACACTGAAGCTTTCTTT. As protein: CASSAASGALYTEAFF.

The chain combines TRBV9 with TRBJ1-2, with D uncertain. Germline V gives CDR1 SGDLS, CDR2 YYNGEE. This CDR3 contains 12 residues. V lost 1 base and J 3 bases, leaving 4 bases between the germline ends. Here the CDR3 DNA reads TGTGCCAGCAGCGTACGCGACTATGGCTACACCTTC. The encoded protein is CASSVRDYGYTF.

The chain joins TRBV11-1 to TRBJ2-5, with D perhaps assigned TRBD1 or TRBD2 (5 bases each). This CDR3 has 15 residues. V was trimmed by 2 bases and J by 7 bases, leaving 17 bases between them. CDR1 and CDR2 (germline): SGHAT, FQDESV (reference sequence). CDR3 sequence (DNA): TGTGCCAGCAGCTTACCCGGGGCAGGGATTGGGACCCAGTACTTC. It yields the protein CASSLPGAGIGTQYF.

V and J are TRBV20-1 and TRBJ1-2, with D unclear. With 3 bases removed from V and 8 bases from J, the gap between germline ends came to 10 bases. CDR1 is DFQATT, CDR2 SNEGSKA, per germline (reference sequence). The CDR3 loop spans 11 amino acids. The CDR3 here is CSARNLGGYTF. DNA of the CDR3: TGCAGTGCTAGGAACTTAGGCGGCTACACCTTC.

The chain employs TRBV6-6 and TRBJ1-1; D is perhaps TRBD1 (6 bases). V was pared by 2 bases and J by 7 bases, with 11 bases between. This CDR3 has 13 amino acids. Germline V gives CDR1 MNHNY, CDR2 SVGAGI (reference sequence). CDR3 sequence reads: CASSYAGGSEAFF. The DNA for the CDR3 is TGTGCCAGCAGTTACGCGGGGGGCAGTGAAGCTTTCTTT.

The chain has TRBV6-1 and TRBJ2-2, with D perhaps TRBD1 (6 bases). The CDR3 extends over 14 amino acids. Trimming stripped 6 bases from V and 7 bases from J, with 15 bases between. Germline V lookup: CDR1 MNHNS, CDR2 SASEGT. CDR3 bases: TGTGCCAGCAGGGAGACAGGACATATCGGGGAGCTGTTTTTT. Its protein is CASRETGHIGELFF.

The V gene is TRBV5-4, the J gene TRBJ2-7; 8 nucleotides align to TRBD1. The germline V gene encodes CDR1 SGHNT and CDR2 YYREEE (reference sequence). CDR3 length: 15 amino acids. V dropped 4 bases and J dropped 2; count of bases not matched to a gene: 8. CDR3 residues: CASSPSLQGAYEQYF. The DNA for the CDR3 is TGTGCCAGCAGCCCATCCCTACAGGGGGCCTACGAGCAGTACTTC.

The chain is built from TRBV27 and TRBJ2-3; a weak D match, TRBD1 (7 bases). Trimming pared 3 bases from V and 3 bases from J, leaving 16 bases between. Germline V gene lookup returns CDR1 MNHEY and CDR2 SMNVEV (reference sequence). The CDR3 is 16 residues long. This chain's CDR3 is CASSFPGAGGTDTQYF. CDR3 nucleotide sequence: TGTGCCAGCAGTTTCCCCGGGGCAGGGGGGACAGATACGCAGTATTTT.

The rearrangement uses TRBV10-3 and TRBJ1-5, with a possible D match to TRBD1 (6 bases). The CDR3 spans 13 residues. CDR1 and CDR2 from the germline V gene are ENHRY and SYGVKD. Trimming took 6 bases from V and 1 from J, leaving 7 bases between them. The CDR3 coding sequence is TGTGCCATCAGAGGACAGAGCAATCAGCCCCAGCATTTT. Its protein product is CAIRGQSNQPQHF.